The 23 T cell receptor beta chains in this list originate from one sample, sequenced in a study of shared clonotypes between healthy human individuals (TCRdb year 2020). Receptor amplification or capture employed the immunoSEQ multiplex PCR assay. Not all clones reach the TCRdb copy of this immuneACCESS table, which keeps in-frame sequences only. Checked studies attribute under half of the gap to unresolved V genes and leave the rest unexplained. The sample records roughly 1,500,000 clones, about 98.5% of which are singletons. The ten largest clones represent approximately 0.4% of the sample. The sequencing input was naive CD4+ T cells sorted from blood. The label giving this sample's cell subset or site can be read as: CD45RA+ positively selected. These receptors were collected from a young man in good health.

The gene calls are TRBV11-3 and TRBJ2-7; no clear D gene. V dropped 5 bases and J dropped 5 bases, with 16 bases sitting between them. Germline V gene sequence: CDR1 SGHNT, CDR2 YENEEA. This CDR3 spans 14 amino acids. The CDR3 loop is CASSRQGLGDEQYF. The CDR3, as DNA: TGTGCCAGCAGCCGTCAAGGTCTCGGAGACGAGCAGTACTTC.

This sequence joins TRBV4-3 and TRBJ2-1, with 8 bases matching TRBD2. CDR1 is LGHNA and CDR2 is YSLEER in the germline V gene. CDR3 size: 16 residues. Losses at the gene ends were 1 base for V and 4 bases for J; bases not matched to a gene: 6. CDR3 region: CASSQVGLAGYNEQFF. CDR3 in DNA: TGCGCCAGCAGCCAAGTCGGCCTAGCGGGTTACAATGAGCAGTTCTTC.

The CDR3 sequence: CASSSPTRTGELFF. CDR3 nucleotide sequence: TGTGCCAGCAGCTCCCCGACTCGAACCGGGGAGCTGTTTTTT. The rearrangement links TRBV11-3 to TRBJ2-2; D ambiguous. Trimming left V 4 bases short and J 5 bases short, with 11 bases between. The germline CDR1 and CDR2 sequences are SGHNT and YENEEA. CDR3 size: 14 residues.

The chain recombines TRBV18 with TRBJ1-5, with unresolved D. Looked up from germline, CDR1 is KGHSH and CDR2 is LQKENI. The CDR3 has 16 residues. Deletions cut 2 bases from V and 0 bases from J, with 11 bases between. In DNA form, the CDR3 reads TGTGCCAGCTCACCATTTTCGAGGGCTAGCAATCAGCCCCAGCATTTT. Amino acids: CASSPFSRASNQPQHF.

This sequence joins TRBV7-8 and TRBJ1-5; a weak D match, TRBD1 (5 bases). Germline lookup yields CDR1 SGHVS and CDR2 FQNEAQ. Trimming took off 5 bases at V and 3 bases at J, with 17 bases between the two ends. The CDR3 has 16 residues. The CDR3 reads CASSPGRVNANQPQHF. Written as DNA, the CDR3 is TGTGCCAGCAGCCCGGGCAGGGTTAACGCCAATCAGCCCCAGCATTTT.

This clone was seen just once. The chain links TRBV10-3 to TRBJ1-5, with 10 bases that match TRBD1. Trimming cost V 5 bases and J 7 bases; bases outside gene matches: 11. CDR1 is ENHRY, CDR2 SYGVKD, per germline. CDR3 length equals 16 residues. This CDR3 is CAISPRGGDRGQPQHF. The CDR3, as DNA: TGTGCCATCAGTCCCAGGGGGGGGGACAGGGGACAGCCCCAGCATTTT.

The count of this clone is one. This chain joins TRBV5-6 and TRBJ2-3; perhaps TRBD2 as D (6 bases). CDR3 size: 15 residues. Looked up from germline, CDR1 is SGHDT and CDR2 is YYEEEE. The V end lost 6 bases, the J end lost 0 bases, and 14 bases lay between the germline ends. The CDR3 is CASIPPGTSTDTQYF. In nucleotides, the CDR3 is TGTGCCAGCATCCCCCCCGGGACTAGCACAGATACGCAGTATTTT.

This CDR3 is CASSFSTTSRGVGTQYF. Here the CDR3 DNA reads TGTGCCAGCAGCTTCTCGACGACCTCCAGGGGTGTAGGGACCCAGTACTTC. J is TRBJ2-5 and V is TRBV7-9; a possible D gene is TRBD1 (6 bases). Trimming shortened V by 3 bases and J by 7 bases, and 24 bases separated the two germline ends. Germline assignment: CDR1 SEHNR and CDR2 FQNEAQ (reference sequence). CDR3 length: 17 amino acids.

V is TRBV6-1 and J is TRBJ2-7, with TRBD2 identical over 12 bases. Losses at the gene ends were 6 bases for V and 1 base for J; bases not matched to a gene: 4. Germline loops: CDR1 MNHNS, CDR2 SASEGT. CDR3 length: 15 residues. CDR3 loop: CASSGGLAGSYEQYF. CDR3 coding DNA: TGTGCCAGCAGCGGGGGACTAGCGGGTTCCTACGAGCAGTACTTC.

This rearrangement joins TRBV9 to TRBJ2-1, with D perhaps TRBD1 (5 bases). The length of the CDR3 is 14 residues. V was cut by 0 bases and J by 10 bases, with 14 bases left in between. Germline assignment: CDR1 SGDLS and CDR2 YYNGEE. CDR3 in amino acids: CASSVGAQGFEQFF. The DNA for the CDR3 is TGTGCCAGCAGCGTAGGGGCCCAGGGATTCGAGCAGTTCTTC.

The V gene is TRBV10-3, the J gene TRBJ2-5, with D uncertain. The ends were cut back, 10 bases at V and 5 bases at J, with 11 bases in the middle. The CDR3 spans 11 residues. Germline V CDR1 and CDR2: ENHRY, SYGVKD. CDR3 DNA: TGTGCCACCTCCCACAAGGAGACCCAGTACTTC. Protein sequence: CATSHKETQYF.

CDR3 sequence: CASSPPEGRLTEAFF. For the CDR3, the DNA is TGTGCCAGCTCACCACCGGAGGGTAGGTTAACTGAAGCTTTCTTT. The chain has TRBV18 and TRBJ1-1; D unclear. This CDR3 region has 15 residues. The V gene's germline CDR1 is KGHSH and CDR2 LQKENI. The ends were cut back, 0 bases at V and 5 bases at J, with 13 bases in the middle.

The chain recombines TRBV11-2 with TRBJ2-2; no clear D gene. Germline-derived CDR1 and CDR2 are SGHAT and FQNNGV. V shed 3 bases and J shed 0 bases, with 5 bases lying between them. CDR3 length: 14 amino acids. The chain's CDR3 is CASSFGTNTGELFF. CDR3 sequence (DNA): TGTGCCAGCAGCTTTGGGACGAACACCGGGGAGCTGTTTTTT.

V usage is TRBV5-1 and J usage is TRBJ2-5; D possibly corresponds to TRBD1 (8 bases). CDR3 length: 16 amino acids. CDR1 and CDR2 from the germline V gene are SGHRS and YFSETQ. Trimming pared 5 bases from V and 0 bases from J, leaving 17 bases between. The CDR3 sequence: CASRYRGGRYQETQYF. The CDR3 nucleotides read TGCGCCAGCAGATACAGGGGGGGCCGCTACCAAGAGACCCAGTACTTC.

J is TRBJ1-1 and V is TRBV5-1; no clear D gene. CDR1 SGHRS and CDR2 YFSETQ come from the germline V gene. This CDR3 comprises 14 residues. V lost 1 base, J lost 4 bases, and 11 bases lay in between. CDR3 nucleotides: TGCGCCAGCAGCTTGAGGCTGGACGGCACTGAAGCTTTCTTT. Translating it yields CASSLRLDGTEAFF. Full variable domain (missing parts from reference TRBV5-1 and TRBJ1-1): KAGVTQTPRYLIKTRGQQVTLSCSPISGHRSVSWYQQTPGQGLQFLFEYFSETQRNKGNFPGRFSGRQFSNSRSEMNVSTLELGDSALYLCASSLRLDGTEAFFGQGTRLTVV.

The CDR3 region has the DNA TGTGCCAGCAGTTACTCGGCCAGGGTTTCGTACGAGCAGTACTTC. It encodes CASSYSARVSYEQYF. The chain carries TRBV6-5 and TRBJ2-7; D may be TRBD1 (5 bases). The CDR3 loop spans 15 amino acids. V lost 0 bases and J lost 4, with 13 bases in between. From germline, CDR1 is MNHEY and CDR2 SVGAGI.

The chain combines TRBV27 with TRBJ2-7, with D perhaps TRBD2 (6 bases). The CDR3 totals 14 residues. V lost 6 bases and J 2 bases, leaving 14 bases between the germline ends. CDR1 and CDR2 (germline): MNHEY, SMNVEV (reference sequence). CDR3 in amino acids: CASSTNGRTYEQYF. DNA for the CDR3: TGTGCCAGCAGCACTAACGGGAGAACCTACGAGCAGTACTTC.

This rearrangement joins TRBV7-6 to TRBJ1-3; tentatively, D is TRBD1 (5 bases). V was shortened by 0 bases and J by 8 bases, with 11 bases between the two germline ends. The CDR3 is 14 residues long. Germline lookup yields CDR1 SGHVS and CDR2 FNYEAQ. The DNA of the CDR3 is TGTGCCAGCAGCTTAGCCAGCCAGGGTGACACCATATATTTT. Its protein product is CASSLASQGDTIYF.

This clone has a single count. CDR3 amino acids: CASSRMGTSENSYEQYF. The CDR3 region has the DNA TGCGCCAGCAGCCGAATGGGGACTAGCGAAAATTCCTACGAGCAGTACTTC. The chain joins TRBV5-1 to TRBJ2-7, with TRBD2 identical over 10 bases. The CDR3 has 17 amino acids. Germline CDR1 SGHRS, CDR2 YFSETQ. Losses at the gene ends were 4 bases for V and 1 base for J; bases not matched to a gene: 11.

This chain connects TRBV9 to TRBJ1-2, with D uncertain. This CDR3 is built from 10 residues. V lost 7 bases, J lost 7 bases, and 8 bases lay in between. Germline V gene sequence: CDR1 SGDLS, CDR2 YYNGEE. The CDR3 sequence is CASGDGGYTF. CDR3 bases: TGTGCCAGCGGGGATGGTGGCTACACCTTC.

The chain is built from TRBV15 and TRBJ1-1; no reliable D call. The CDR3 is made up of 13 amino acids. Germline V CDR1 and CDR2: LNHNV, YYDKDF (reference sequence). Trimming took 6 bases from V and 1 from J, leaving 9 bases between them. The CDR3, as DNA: TGTGCCACCAGATGGGGAGGGAACACTGAAGCTTTCTTT. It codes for CATRWGGNTEAFF.

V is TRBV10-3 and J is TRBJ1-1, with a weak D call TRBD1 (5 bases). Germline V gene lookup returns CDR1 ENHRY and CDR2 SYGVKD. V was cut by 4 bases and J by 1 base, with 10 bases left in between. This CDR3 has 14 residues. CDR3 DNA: TGTGCCATCAGTGGGTCAGGGAGGAACACTGAAGCTTTCTTT. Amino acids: CAISGSGRNTEAFF.

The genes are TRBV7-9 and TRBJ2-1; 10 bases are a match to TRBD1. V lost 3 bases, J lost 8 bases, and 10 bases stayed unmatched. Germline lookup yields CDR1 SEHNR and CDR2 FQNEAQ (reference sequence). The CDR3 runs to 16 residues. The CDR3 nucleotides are TGTGCCAGCAGCTTTGGGTTCGGACAGGGGGACGATGAGCAGTTCTTC. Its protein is CASSFGFGQGDDEQFF.